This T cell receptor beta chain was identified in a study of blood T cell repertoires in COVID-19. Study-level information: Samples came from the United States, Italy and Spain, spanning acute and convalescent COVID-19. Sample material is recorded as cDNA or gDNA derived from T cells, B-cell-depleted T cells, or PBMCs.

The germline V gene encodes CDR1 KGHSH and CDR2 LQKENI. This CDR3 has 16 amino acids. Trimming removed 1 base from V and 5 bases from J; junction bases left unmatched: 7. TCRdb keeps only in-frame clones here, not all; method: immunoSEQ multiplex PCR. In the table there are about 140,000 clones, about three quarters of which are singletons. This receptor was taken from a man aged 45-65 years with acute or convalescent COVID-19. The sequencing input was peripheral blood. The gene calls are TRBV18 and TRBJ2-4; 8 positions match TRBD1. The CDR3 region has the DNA TGTGCCAGCTCACCACTCGGACAGGGCCCCCAAAACATTCAGTACTTC. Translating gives CASSPLGQGPQNIQYF.